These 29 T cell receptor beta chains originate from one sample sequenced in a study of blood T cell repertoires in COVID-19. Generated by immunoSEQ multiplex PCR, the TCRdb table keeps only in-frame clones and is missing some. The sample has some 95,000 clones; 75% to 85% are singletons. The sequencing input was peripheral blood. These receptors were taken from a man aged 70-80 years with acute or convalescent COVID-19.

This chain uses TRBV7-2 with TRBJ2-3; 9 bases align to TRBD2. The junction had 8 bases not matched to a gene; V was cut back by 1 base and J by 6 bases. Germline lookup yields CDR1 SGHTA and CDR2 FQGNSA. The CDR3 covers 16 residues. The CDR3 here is CASSLERLAGPDTQYF. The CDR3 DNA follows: TGTGCCAGCAGCTTAGAGCGTCTAGCGGGACCGGATACGCAGTATTTT.

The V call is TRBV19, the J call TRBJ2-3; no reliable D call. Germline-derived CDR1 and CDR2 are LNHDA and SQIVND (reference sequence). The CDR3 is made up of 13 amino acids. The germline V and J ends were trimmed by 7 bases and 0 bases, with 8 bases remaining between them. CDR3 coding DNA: TGTGCCAGTACCACATTTAGCACAGATACGCAGTATTTT. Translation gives CASTTFSTDTQYF. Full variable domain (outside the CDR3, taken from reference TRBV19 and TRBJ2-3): DGGITQSPKYLFRKEGQNVTLSCEQNLNHDAMYWYRQDPGQGLRLIYYSQIVNDFQKGDIAEGYSVSREKKESFPLTVTSAQKNPTAFYLCASTTFSTDTQYFGPGTRLTVL.

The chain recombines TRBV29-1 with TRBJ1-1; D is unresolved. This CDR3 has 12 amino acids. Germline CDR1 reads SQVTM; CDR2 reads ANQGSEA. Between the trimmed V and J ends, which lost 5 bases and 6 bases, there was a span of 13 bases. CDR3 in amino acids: CSVSGNSAEAFF. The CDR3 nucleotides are TGCAGCGTTTCGGGGAACAGCGCTGAAGCTTTCTTT.

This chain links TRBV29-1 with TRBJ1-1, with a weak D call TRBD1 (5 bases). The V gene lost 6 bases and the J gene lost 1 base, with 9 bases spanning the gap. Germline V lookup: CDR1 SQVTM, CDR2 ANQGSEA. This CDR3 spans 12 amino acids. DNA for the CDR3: TGCAGCGTCGGACACAAGAACACTGAAGCTTTCTTT. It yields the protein CSVGHKNTEAFF.

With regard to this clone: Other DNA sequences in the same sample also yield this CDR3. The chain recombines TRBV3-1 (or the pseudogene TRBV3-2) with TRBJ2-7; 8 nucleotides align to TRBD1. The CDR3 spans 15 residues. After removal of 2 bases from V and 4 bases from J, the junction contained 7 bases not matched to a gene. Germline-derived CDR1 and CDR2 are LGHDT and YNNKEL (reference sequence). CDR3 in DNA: TGTGCCAGCAGCCAAAGGGGGACAGGAGGTTACGAGCAGTACTTC. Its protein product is CASSQRGTGGYEQYF.

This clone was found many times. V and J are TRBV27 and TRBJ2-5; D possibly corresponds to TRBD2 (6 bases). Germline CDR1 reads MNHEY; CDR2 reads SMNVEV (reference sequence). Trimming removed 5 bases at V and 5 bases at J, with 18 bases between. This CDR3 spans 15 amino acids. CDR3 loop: CASSPTPTSGETQYF. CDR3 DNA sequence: TGTGCCAGCAGTCCTACGCCGACTAGTGGGGAGACCCAGTACTTC.

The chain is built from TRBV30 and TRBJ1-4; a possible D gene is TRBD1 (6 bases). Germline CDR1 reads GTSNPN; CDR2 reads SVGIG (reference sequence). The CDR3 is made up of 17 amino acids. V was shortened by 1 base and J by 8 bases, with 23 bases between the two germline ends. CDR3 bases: TGTGCCTGGAGTGCTCCGGGACACCAGTCTCTCTCCGAAAAACTGTTTTTT. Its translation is CAWSAPGHQSLSEKLFF.

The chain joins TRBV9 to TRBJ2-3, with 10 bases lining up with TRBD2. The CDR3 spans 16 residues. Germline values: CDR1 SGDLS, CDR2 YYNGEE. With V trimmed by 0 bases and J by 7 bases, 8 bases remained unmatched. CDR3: CASSVGASGSAHTQYF. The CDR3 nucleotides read TGTGCCAGCAGCGTAGGGGCTAGCGGGAGTGCCCATACGCAGTATTTT.

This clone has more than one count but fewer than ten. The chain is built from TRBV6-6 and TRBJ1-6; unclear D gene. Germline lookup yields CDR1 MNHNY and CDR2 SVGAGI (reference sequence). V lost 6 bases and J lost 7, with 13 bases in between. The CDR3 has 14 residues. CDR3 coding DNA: TGTGCCAGCAGCTACCCAGGCGCGAATTCACCCCTCCACTTT. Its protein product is CASSYPGANSPLHF.

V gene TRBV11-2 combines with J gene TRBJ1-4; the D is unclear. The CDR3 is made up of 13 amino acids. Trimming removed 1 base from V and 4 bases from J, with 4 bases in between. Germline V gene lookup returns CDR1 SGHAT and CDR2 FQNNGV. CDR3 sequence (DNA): TGTGCCAGCAGCTTAGTGAGTAATGAAAAACTGTTTTTT. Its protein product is CASSLVSNEKLFF.

CDR3 bases: TGCGCCAGCAGCTTGGGGAGCGGGCCCGGGACAGATACGCAGTATTTT. Translated, it gives CASSLGSGPGTDTQYF. The chain carries TRBV5-1 and TRBJ2-3, with a possible D match to TRBD2 (6 bases). V lost 0 bases and J 3 bases, leaving 14 bases between the germline ends. CDR3 size: 16 residues. Looked up from germline, CDR1 is SGHRS and CDR2 is YFSETQ.

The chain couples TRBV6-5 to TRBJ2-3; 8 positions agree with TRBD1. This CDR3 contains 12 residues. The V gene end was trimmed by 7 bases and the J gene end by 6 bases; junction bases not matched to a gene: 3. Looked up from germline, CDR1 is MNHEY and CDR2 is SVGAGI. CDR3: CASTTGGDTQYF. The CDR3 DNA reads TGTGCCAGCACCACAGGGGGGGATACGCAGTATTTT.

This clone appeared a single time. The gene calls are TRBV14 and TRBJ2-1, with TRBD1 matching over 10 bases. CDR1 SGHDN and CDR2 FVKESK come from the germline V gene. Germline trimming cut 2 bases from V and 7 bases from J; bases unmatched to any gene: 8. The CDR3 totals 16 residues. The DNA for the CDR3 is TGTGCCAGCAGCCAACTGGGACAGGGGCTGGGGAATGAGCAGTTCTTC. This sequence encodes CASSQLGQGLGNEQFF.

The CDR3 DNA is TGTGCCAGCAGTGAAAGTCGGACTAGCGGGGCCGAGCAGTACTTC. This sequence encodes CASSESRTSGAEQYF. The J gene is TRBJ2-7, the V gene TRBV2; 12 bases line up with TRBD2. The trim removed 2 bases at V and 6 bases at J, leaving 5 bases unmatched. The CDR3 has 15 residues. From germline, CDR1 is SNHLY and CDR2 FYNNEI.

The CDR3 protein is CASSKPTSAYNEQFF. The CDR3 nucleotides are TGTGCCAGTAGTAAACCGACTAGCGCCTACAATGAGCAGTTCTTC. The chain links TRBV19 to TRBJ2-1, with TRBD2 identical over 8 bases. This CDR3 comprises 15 residues. Germline V gene sequence: CDR1 LNHDA, CDR2 SQIVND (reference sequence). V lost 4 bases and J lost 2; bases outside the gene matches: 4.

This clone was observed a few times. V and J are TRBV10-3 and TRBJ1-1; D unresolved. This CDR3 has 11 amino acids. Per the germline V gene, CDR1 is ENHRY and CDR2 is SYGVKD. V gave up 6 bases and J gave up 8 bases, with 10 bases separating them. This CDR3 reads CAIREGVEAFF. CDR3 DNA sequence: TGTGCCATCAGGGAGGGAGTGGAAGCTTTCTTT.

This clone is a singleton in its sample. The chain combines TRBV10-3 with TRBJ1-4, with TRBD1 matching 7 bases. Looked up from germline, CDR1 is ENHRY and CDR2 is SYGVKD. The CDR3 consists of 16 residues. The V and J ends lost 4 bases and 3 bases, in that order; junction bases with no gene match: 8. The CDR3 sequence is CAISGEGGLSNEKLFF. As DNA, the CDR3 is TGTGCCATCAGTGGTGAAGGGGGCCTATCTAATGAAAAACTGTTTTTT.

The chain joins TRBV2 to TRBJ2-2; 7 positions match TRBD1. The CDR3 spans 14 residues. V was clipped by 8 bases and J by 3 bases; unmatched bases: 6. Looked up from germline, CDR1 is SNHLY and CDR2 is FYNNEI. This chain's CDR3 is CASQTGAYTGELFF. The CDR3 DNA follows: TGTGCCAGCCAAACAGGGGCCTACACCGGGGAGCTGTTTTTT.

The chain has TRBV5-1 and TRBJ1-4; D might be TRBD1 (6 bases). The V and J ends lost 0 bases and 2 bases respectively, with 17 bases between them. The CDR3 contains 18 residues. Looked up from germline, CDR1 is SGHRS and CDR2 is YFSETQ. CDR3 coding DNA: TGCGCCAGCAGCTTGGATAACAGGGTTGGATCGACTAATGAAAAACTGTTTTTT. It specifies CASSLDNRVGSTNEKLFF.

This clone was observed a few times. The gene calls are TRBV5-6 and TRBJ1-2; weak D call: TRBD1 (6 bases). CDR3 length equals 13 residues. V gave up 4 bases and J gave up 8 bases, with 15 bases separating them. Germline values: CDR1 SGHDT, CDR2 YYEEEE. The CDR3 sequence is CASSPTQGGGYTF. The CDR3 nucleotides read TGTGCCAGCAGCCCGACACAGGGAGGGGGCTACACCTTC. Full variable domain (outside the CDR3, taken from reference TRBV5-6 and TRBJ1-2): DAGVTQSPTHLIKTRGQQVTLRCSPKSGHDTVSWYQQALGQGPQFIFQYYEEEERQRGNFPDRFSGHQFPNYSSELNVNALLLGDSALYLCASSPTQGGGYTFGSGTRLTVV.

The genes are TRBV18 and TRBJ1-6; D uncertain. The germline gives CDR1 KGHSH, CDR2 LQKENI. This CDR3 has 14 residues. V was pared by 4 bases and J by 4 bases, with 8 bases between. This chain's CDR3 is CASSREQYNSPLHF. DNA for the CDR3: TGTGCCAGCTCACGGGAGCAGTATAATTCACCCCTCCACTTT.

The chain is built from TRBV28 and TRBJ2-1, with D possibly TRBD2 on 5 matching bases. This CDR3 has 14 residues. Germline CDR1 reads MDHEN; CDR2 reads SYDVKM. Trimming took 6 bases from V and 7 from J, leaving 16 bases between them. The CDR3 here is CASRLAARGNEQFF. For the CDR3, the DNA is TGTGCCAGCAGGCTCGCCGCTCGGGGAAATGAGCAGTTCTTC. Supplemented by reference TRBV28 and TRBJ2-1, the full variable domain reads DVKVTQSSRYLVKRTGEKVFLECVQDMDHENMFWYRQDPGLGLRLIYFSYDVKMKEKGDIPEGYSVSREKKERFSLILESASTNQTSMYLCASRLAARGNEQFFGPGTRLTVL.

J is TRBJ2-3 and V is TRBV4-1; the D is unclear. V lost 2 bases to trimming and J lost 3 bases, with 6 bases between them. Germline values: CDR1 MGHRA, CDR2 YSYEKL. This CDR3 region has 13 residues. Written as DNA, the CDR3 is TGCGCCAGCAGCCAACCCCAAACAGATACGCAGTATTTT. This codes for CASSQPQTDTQYF.

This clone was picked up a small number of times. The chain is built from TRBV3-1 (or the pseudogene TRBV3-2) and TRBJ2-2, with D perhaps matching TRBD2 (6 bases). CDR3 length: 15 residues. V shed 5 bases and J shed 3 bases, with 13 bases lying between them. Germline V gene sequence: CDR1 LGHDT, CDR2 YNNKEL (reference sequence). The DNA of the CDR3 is TGTGCCAGCAGCTGGAGGGGAGAGGACACCGGGGAGCTGTTTTTT. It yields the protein CASSWRGEDTGELFF.

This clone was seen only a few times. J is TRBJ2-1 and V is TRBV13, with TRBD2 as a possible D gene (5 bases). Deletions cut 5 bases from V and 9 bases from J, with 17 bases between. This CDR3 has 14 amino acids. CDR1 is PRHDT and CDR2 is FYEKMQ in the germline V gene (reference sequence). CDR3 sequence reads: CASSPAGRTSEQFF. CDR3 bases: TGTGCCAGCAGCCCGGCTGGGAGAACTAGTGAGCAGTTCTTC.

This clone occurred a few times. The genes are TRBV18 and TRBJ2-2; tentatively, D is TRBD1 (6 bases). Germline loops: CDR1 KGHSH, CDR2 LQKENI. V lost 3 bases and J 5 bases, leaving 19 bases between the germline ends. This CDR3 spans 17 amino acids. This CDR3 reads CASSPSVSSGETGELFF. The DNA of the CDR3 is TGTGCCAGCTCACCTTCGGTTTCGTCAGGGGAGACCGGGGAGCTGTTTTTT.

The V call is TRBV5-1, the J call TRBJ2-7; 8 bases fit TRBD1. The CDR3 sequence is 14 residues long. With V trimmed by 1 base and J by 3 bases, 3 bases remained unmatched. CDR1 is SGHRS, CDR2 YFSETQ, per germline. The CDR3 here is CASSLPGGYYEQYF. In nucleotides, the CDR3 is TGCGCCAGCAGCTTGCCAGGGGGCTACTACGAGCAGTACTTC.

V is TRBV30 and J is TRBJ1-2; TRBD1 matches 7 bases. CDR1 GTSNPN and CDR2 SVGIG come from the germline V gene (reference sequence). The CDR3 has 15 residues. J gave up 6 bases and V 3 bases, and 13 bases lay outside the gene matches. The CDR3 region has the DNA TGTGCCTGGAGAGATTTAAAGACAGGGTACGATGGCTACACCTTC. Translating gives CAWRDLKTGYDGYTF.

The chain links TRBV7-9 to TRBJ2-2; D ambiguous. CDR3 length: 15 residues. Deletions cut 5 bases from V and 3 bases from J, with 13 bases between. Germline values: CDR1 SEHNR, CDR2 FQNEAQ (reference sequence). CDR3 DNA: TGTGCCAGCAGCCGACGTAATGCGGACACCGGGGAGCTGTTTTTT. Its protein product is CASSRRNADTGELFF.